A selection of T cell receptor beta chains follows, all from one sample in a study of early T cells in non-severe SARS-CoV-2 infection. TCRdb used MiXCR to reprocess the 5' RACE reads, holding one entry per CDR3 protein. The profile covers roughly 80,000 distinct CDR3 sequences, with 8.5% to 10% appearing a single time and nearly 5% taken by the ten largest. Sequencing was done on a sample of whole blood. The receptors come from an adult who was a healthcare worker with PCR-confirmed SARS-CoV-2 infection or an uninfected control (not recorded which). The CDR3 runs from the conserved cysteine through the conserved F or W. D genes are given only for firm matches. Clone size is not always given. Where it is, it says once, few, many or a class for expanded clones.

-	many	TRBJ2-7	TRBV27	TGTGCCAGCAGTTTATTTTGGGGGTCCCCCTACGAGCAGTACTTC	CASSLFWGSPYEQYF
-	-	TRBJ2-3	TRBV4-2	TGTGCCAGCAGCCAAGAGTCAGGGTCAGCAGATACGCAGTATTTT	CASSQESGSADTQYF
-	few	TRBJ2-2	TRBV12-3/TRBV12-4	TGTGCCAGCAGTCTTACAGGGCCCACCGGGGAGCTGTTTTTT	CASSLTGPTGELFF
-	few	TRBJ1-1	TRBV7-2	TGTGCCAGCAGCCCCAGGGCAAGGCGCTCTGAAGCTTTCTTT	CASSPRARRSEAFF
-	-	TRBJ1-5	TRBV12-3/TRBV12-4	TGTGCCAGCAGTTTGTGGGCGCGGCAGCCCCAGCATTTT	CASSLWARQPQHF
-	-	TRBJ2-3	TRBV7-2	TGTGCCAGCAGCTTAGGATCAGGCTACGCCACAGATACGCAGTATTTT	CASSLGSGYATDTQYF
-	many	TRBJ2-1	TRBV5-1	TGCGCCAGCAGCTTTGACGCCGCCTCCGGTGAGCAGTTCTTC	CASSFDAASGEQFF
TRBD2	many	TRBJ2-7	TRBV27	TGTGCCAGCAGTGGCCCAGGGCGGGGGAATTACGAGCAGTACTTC	CASSGPGRGNYEQYF
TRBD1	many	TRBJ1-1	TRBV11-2	TGTGCCAGCAGACCGATCGCGAACAGGGGGAGCGGTAACGCTGAAGCTTTCTTT	CASRPIANRGSGNAEAFF
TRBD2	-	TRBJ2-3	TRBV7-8	TGTGCCAGCAGCATCACGTTAGCGGGAGTGAGGACAGATACGCAGTATTTT	CASSITLAGVRTDTQYF
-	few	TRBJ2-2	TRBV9	TGTGCCAGCAGCGTAGTAGCGGAGCGCGGGGAGCTGTTTTTT	CASSVVAERGELFF
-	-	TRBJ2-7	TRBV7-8	TGTGCCAGCAGCTCCGGCGAGTCTCCCTACGAGCAGTACTTC	CASSSGESPYEQYF
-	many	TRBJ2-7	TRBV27	TGTGCCAGCAGTTTGCGACCTAACTACGAGCAGTACTTC	CASSLRPNYEQYF
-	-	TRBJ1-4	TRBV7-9	TGTGCCAGCAGCCAAGCCCAGAGTGAAAAACTGTTTTTT	CASSQAQSEKLFF
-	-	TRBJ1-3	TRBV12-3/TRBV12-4	TGTGCCAGCAGTACAGCTTACTCTGGAAACACCATATATTTT	CASSTAYSGNTIYF
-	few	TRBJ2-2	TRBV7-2	TGTGCCAGCAGCTTAGTTCTGGCCCGGGAGCTGTTTTTT	CASSLVLARELFF
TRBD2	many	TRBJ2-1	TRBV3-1	TGTGCCAGCAGCCAACTCGGACTAGACGGGGGTGAGCAGTTCTTC	CASSQLGLDGGEQFF
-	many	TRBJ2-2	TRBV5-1	TGCGCCAGCAGCTTGGTTTGGGGGCACCAGAACACCGGGGAGCTGTTTTTT	CASSLVWGHQNTGELFF
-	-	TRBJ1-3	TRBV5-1	TGCGCCAGCAGCTCCCAGGAGGGGGACACCATATATTTT	CASSSQEGDTIYF
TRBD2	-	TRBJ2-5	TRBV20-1	TGCAGTGCTGGGGGACTAGCGGGAGGGCCCCGGATGAAGACCCAGTACTTC	CSAGGLAGGPRMKTQYF
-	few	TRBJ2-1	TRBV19	TGTGCCAGTAGTATCACGCGGGTCAATGAGCAGTTCTTC	CASSITRVNEQFF
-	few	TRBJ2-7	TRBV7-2	TGTGCCAGCAGCAGAAGCGGACTCTCCTACGAGCAGTACTTC	CASSRSGLSYEQYF
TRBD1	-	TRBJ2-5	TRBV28	TGTGCCAGCCGGGACAGGGTCGGAGAGACCCAGTACTTC	CASRDRVGETQYF
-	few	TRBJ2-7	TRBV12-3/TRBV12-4	TGTGCCAGCAGTTTGCGACCCACCTACGAGCAGTACTTC	CASSLRPTYEQYF
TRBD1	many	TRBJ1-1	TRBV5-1	TGCGCCAGCACCACCGACAGGGACACTGAAGCTTTCTTT	CASTTDRDTEAFF
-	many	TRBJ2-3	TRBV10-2	TGCGCCAGCAGTCACAGGGCCCTAGCCCATACGCAGTATTTT	CASSHRALAHTQYF
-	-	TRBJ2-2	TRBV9	TGTGCCAGCAGCGTTACAGGGAACACCGGGGAGCTGTTTTTT	CASSVTGNTGELFF
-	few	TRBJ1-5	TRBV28	TGTGCCAGCACTCCTATATGGGGGGTTCTTAGCAATCAGCCCCAGCATTTT	CASTPIWGVLSNQPQHF
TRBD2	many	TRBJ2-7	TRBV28	TGTGCCAGCAGTTTTGCGGCGGGAGCGGGGGAGCAGTACTTC	CASSFAAGAGEQYF
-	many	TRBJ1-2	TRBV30	TGTGCCTGGAGCCATGGAGCTGGCTACACCTTC	CAWSHGAGYTF
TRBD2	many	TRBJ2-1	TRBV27	TGTGCCAGCAGTCTCGCCAGCGGGAGGGCCAGTGAGCAGTTCTTC	CASSLASGRASEQFF
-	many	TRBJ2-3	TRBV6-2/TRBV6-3	TGTGCCAGCAGCACGGGGACCTCTAGCACAGATACGCAGTATTTT	CASSTGTSSTDTQYF
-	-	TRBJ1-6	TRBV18	TGTGCCAGCTCCGAGGGCATAGGCCCCTATAATTCACCCCTCCACTTT	CASSEGIGPYNSPLHF
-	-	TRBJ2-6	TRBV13	TGTGCCAGCAGCCCAGGGGCTGGGGCCAACGTCCTGACTTTC	CASSPGAGANVLTF
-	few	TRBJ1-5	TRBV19	TGTGCCAGTAGAGACACGTTTAGCAATCAGCCCCAGCATTTT	CASRDTFSNQPQHF
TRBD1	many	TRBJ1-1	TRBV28	TGTGCCAGCAGCGCCCTGACAGGGGAGGGTGAAGCTTTCTTT	CASSALTGEGEAFF
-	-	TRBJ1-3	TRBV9	TGTGCCAGCAGCGTAGTGGCAGGGATGACTGGAAACACCATATATTTT	CASSVVAGMTGNTIYF
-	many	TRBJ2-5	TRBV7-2	TGTGCCAGCAGCTTACTGCCCAACCAAGAGACCCAGTACTTC	CASSLLPNQETQYF
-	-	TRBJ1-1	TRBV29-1	TGCAGTGGAAACAAGAACACTGAAGCTTTCTTT	CSGNKNTEAFF
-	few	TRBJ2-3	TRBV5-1	TGCGCCAGCAGCTTGGGACAGGTTAGCACAGATACGCAGTATTTT	CASSLGQVSTDTQYF
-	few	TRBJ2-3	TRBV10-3	TGTGCCATCAGTGAGTCGGAGGTGGATACGCAGTATTTT	CAISESEVDTQYF